This TCR beta chain derives from a study of blood T cell repertoires in COVID-19. At the level of the study: Researchers got acute and convalescent COVID-19 samples from the United States, Italy and Spain. Sample material is recorded as cDNA or gDNA derived from T cells, B-cell-depleted T cells, or PBMCs.

The V gene's germline CDR1 is WSHSY and CDR2 SAAADI. The V gene lost 5 bases and the J gene lost 6 bases, with 11 bases spanning the gap. CDR3 length equals 12 residues. Per the authors' pipeline: Reference gene primer amplification gave nucleated cell count estimates. Produced via immunoSEQ multiplex PCR; TCRdb's table is partial and in-frame only. For V, J and clone size, that table is used; D and trimming come from the DNA. Among 50,000 to 70,000 clones listed, roughly 80% were seen once. The specimen sequenced was peripheral blood. The receptor comes from a man in his sixties with acute or convalescent COVID-19. The rearrangement uses TRBV10-2 and TRBJ2-7; a possible D gene is TRBD1 (6 bases). The DNA of the CDR3 is TGCGCCAGCAGTTCACAGGGATCCGAGCAGTACTTC. This translates into CASSSQGSEQYF.